This T cell receptor (beta chain) stems from a study of long-term antiretroviral therapy in people with HIV. At survey level, the immunoSEQ assay was run in its v3.0 version. Only in-frame clones appear in the TCRdb table, and some are missing; sequencing was by immunoSEQ multiplex PCR. The repertoire has approximately 22,000 clones, roughly 84% of them found once; the top ten carry about 18%. The CDR3 is 14 residues long. Trimming took off 4 bases at V and 7 bases at J, with 14 bases between the two ends. Germline loops: CDR1 SNHLY, CDR2 FYNNEI. Each donor had at least one pre-ART and at least two post-ART PBMC samples. Every specimen provided 1-10 million cryopreserved PBMC before DNA extraction took place.

Sequences were derived from unsorted PBMCs, sampled 0.1 years before starting antiretroviral therapy. The chain is built from TRBV2 and TRBJ1-5, with a possible D match to TRBD1 (6 bases). The sequence derives from a man between 18 and 35 years old with HIV. CDR3 in amino acids: CASSATGREQPQHF. Here the CDR3 DNA reads TGTGCCAGCAGTGCTACAGGGCGAGAACAGCCCCAGCATTTT. The whole variable domain, filled in from reference TRBV2 and TRBJ1-5, reads EPEVTQTPSHQVTQMGQEVILRCVPISNHLYFYWYRQILGQKVEFLVSFYNNEISEKSEIFDDQFSVERPDGSNFTLKIRSTKLEDSAMYFCASSATGREQPQHFGDGTRLSIL.